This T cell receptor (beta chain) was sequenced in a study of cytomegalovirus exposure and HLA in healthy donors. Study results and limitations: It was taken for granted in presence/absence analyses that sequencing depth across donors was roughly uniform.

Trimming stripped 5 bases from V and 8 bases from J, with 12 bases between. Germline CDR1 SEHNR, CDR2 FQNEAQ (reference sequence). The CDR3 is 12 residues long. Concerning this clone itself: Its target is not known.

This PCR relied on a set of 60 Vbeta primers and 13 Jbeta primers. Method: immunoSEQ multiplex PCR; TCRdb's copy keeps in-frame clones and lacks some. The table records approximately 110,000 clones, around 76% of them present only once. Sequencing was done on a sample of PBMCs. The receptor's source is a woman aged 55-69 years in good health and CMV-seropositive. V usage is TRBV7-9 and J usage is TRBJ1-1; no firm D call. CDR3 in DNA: TGTGCCAGCAGCGTCCAGTTCGGGGAAGCTTTCTTT. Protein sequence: CASSVQFGEAFF.